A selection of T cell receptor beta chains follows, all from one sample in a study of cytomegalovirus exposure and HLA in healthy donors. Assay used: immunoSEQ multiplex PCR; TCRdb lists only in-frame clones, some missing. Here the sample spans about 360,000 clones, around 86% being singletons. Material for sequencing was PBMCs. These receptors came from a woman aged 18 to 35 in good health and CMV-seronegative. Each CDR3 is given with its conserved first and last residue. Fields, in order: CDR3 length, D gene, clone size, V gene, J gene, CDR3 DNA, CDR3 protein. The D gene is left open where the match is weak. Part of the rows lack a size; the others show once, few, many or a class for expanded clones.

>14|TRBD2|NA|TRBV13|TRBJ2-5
TGTGCCAGCAGCTTAGAACTAGCGGGGCAGACCCAGTACTTC
CASSLELAGQTQYF
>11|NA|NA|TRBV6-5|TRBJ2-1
TGTGCCAGCAGTTACGGAGATGAGCAGTTCTTC
CASSYGDEQFF
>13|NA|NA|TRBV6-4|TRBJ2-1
TGTGCCAGCAGGGCAGCGGAGAACAATGAGCAGTTCTTC
CASRAAENNEQFF
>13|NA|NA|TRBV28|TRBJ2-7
TGTGCCAGCAGACAGGACAGCCCCTACGAGCAGTACTTC
CASRQDSPYEQYF
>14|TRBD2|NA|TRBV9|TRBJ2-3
TGTGCCAGCAGCAGGACTAGCGGGGCAGATACGCAGTATTTT
CASSRTSGADTQYF
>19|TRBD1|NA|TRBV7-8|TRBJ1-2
TGTGCCAGCAGCTTAGCGAGATTTCGGGGACAGCCAGCTAACTATGGCTACACCTTC
CASSLARFRGQPANYGYTF
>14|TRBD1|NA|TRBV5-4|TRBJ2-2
TGTGCCAGTCGGGACAGGGCGAACACCGGGGAGCTGTTTTTT
CASRDRANTGELFF
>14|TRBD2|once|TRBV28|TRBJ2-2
TGTGCCAGCGGGACTAACGGGGACACCGGGGAGCTGTTTTTT
CASGTNGDTGELFF
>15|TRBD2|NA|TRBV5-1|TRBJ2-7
TGCGCCAGCAGCTTCAGACTAGCGGAGCCCTACGAGCAGTACTTC
CASSFRLAEPYEQYF
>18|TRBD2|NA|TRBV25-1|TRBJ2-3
TGTGCCAGCAGTGAACGGGCTCGCAGCGGGAGAGGATCAGATACGCAGTATTTT
CASSERARSGRGSDTQYF
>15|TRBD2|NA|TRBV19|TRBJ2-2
TGTGCCAGTAGAGGTAGCGGGGTAGACACCGGGGAGCTGTTTTTT
CASRGSGVDTGELFF
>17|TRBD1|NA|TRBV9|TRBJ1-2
TGTGCCAGCAGCGCCGTTACCGACAGGGGGGTTAACTATGGCTACACCTTC
CASSAVTDRGVNYGYTF
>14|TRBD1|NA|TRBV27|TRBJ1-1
TGTGCCAGCAGTCGGGACAGGATTAACACTGAAGCTTTCTTT
CASSRDRINTEAFF
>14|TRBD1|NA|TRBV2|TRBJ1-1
TGTGCCAGCAGCGACAGGGGGCAGAACACTGAAGCTTTCTTT
CASSDRGQNTEAFF
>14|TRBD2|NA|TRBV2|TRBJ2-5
TGTGCCAGCAGTGAACTAGCGGGATTAGAGACCCAGTACTTC
CASSELAGLETQYF
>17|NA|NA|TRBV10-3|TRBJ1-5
TGTGCCATCAGTACTAGTCCTTCATTTTCAAGCAATCAGCCCCAGCATTTT
CAISTSPSFSSNQPQHF
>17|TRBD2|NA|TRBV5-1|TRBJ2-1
TGCGCCAGCAGCTCCTCAAGGGGGCTAGCGGGAGGTGGTGAGCAGTTCTTC
CASSSSRGLAGGGEQFF
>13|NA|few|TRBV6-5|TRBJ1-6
TGTGCCAGCAGTTATACAGATAATTCACCCCTCCACTTT
CASSYTDNSPLHF
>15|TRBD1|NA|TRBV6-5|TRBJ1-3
TGTGCCAGCAGTTGGGACAGATCCTCTGGAAACACCATATATTTT
CASSWDRSSGNTIYF
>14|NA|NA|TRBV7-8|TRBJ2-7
TGTGCCAGCAGCTTAAGGCTAGAGGGAGGTGAGCAGTACTTC
CASSLRLEGGEQYF
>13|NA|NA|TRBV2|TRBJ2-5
TGTGCCAGCATCCTCAGACAGGGAGGGACCCAGTACTTC
CASILRQGGTQYF
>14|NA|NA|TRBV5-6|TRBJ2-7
TGTGCCAGCAGCTCGCCGGGTTTTTCCTACGAGCAGTACTTC
CASSSPGFSYEQYF
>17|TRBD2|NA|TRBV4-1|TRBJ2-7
TGCGCCAGCAGCCAAACCTTGCTAGCGGGAGCAAACTACGAGCAGTACTTC
CASSQTLLAGANYEQYF
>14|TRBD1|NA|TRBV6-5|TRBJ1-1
TGTGCCAGCAGGACAGGGGGAATGAACACTGAAGCTTTCTTT
CASRTGGMNTEAFF
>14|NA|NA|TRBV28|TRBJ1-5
TGTGCCAGCAGTTTACCCCGAGCCGATCAGCCCCAGCATTTT
CASSLPRADQPQHF
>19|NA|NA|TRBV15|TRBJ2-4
TGTGCCACCAGCAGCCTCGGCCAGGCGATACAACTAGCCAAAAACATTCAGTACTTC
CATSSLGQAIQLAKNIQYF
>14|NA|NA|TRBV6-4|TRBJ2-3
TGTGCCAGCAGTGATCTCGGGGGCACAGATACGCAGTATTTT
CASSDLGGTDTQYF
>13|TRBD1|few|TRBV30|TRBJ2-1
TGTGCCTGGGCGGGACAGGGGAAGAATGAGCAGTTCTTC
CAWAGQGKNEQFF
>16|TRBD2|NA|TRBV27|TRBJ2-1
TGTGCCAGCAGCCTATTAGGGACTAGCGGATACAATGAGCAGTTCTTC
CASSLLGTSGYNEQFF
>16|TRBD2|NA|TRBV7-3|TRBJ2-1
TGTGCCAGCAGCTTCTTGACTAGCGGGAGGCACAATGAGCAGTTCTTC
CASSFLTSGRHNEQFF
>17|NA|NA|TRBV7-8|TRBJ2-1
TGTGCCAGCAGCTTAGATCGGGTGGGCCTGGGGGGCAATGAGCAGTTCTTC
CASSLDRVGLGGNEQFF
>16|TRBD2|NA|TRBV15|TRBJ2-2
TGTGCCACCAGCAGCCCGACTAGCGGGAGTTCCGGGGAGCTGTTTTTT
CATSSPTSGSSGELFF
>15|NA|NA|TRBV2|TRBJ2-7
TGTGCCAGCAGTGAAGCGCCCGGTACCGCCTACGAGCAGTACTTC
CASSEAPGTAYEQYF
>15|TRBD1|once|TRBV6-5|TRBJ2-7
TGTGCCAGCAGGGTTCCAGGGGGCGCAGTCTACGAGCAGTACTTC
CASRVPGGAVYEQYF
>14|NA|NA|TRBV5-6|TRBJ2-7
TGTGCCAGCAGCTTGCTGGGGGAGGCCTACGAGCAGTACTTC
CASSLLGEAYEQYF
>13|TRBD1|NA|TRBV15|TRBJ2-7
TGTGCCACCAGCAAGCAGGGGGAGTACGAGCAGTACTTC
CATSKQGEYEQYF
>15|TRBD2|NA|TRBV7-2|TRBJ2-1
TGTGCCAGCAGCTTCCCCGGGAGGGTTGGCAATGAGCAGTTCTTC
CASSFPGRVGNEQFF
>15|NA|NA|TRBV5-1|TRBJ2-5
TGCGCCAGCAGCCCCTTTGGGGGGGCTGGGGAGACCCAGTACTTC
CASSPFGGAGETQYF
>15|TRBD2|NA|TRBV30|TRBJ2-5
TGTGCCTGGAGGGGACTAGCGGGGGGGCAAGAGACCCAGTACTTC
CAWRGLAGGQETQYF
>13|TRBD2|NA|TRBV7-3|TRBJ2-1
TGTGCCAGCAGCCTCGACGGGAGGAATGAGCAGTTCTTC
CASSLDGRNEQFF
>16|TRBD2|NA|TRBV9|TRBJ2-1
TGTGCCAGCAGCCCAGGGACTAGCGGGAGGTTGAATGAGCAGTTCTTC
CASSPGTSGRLNEQFF
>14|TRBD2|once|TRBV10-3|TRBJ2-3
TGTGCCATCAGAGCTAGCGGGGGTACTTATACGCAGTATTTT
CAIRASGGTYTQYF
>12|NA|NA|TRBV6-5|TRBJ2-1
TGTGCCAGCAGCCACATCCACAATGAGCAGTTCTTC
CASSHIHNEQFF
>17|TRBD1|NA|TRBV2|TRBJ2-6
TGTGCCAGCAGCGACTCCGGGACAGGCTCTGGGGCCAACGTCCTGACTTTC
CASSDSGTGSGANVLTF
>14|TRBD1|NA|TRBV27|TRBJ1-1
TGTGCCAGCAGTTTCGACAGGGGGAACACTGAAGCTTTCTTT
CASSFDRGNTEAFF
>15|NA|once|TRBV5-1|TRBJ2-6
TGCGCCAGCAGCTTGGGGCAGTATGGGGCCAACGTCCTGACTTTC
CASSLGQYGANVLTF
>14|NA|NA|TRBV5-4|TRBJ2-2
TGTGCCAGCAGCCCGACAGAGAACACCGGGGAGCTGTTTTTT
CASSPTENTGELFF